The 9 T cell receptor beta chains presented below share a single source sample, sequenced in a study of blood T cell repertoires in COVID-19. Using immunoSEQ multiplex PCR, the repertoire was profiled, and TCRdb retains in-frame clones only, with some absent. The profile shows tens of thousands of clones, 80% to 90% of them singletons. The sample taken for sequencing was peripheral blood. The receptors were sampled from a woman aged 70 to 79 with COVID-19, enrolled during active disease.

This clone was seen only a few times. The chain couples TRBV2 to TRBJ1-6, with D possibly TRBD1 on 6 matching bases. V was trimmed by 7 bases and J by 13 bases, leaving 23 bases between them. In germline, CDR1 is SNHLY, CDR2 FYNNEI. The CDR3 extends over 15 amino acids. The CDR3 loop reads CASNPDRDGGSPLHF. CDR3 bases: TGTGCCAGCAACCCGGACAGAGACGGAGGATCTCCCCTCCACTTT.

The rearrangement links TRBV6-2 or TRBV6-3 to TRBJ1-1, with TRBD1 matching 8 bases. The CDR3 runs to 16 residues. Germline assignment: CDR1 MNHEY and CDR2 SVGEGT. Germline trimming cut 4 bases from V and 6 bases from J; bases unmatched to any gene: 13. CDR3 DNA sequence: TGTGCCAGCAGTTCCACCGACAGGGGCTTAGTTTCTGAAGCTTTCTTT. It translates to CASSSTDRGLVSEAFF.

The chain couples TRBV5-4 to TRBJ2-1, with TRBD2 matching 11 bases. V lost 0 bases and J lost 7; bases outside the gene matches: 9. The CDR3 spans 17 residues. From germline, CDR1 is SGHNT and CDR2 YYREEE (reference sequence). CDR3 region: CASSLVFSGRARNEQFF. The CDR3 region has the DNA TGTGCCAGCAGCTTGGTCTTTAGCGGGAGGGCCAGGAATGAGCAGTTCTTC.

The table lists this clone with a few counts. The chain uses TRBV6-2 or TRBV6-3 and TRBJ1-2; D gene ambiguous. Trimming left V 4 bases short and J 1 base short, with 7 bases between. CDR3 size: 13 residues. The V gene's germline CDR1 is MNHEY and CDR2 SVGEGT. This CDR3 is CASSWADNYGYTF. The CDR3 coding sequence is TGTGCCAGCAGTTGGGCCGATAACTATGGCTACACCTTC.

CDR3 nucleotide sequence: TGCGCCAGCAGCCAAGTAGCCGGACAGGGCCCGAACTATGGCTACACCTTC. It specifies CASSQVAGQGPNYGYTF. The rearrangement links TRBV4-1 to TRBJ1-2; TRBD1 matches 8 bases. In germline, CDR1 is MGHRA, CDR2 YSYEKL. The junction had 9 bases not matched to a gene; V was cut back by 1 base and J by 2 bases. The length of the CDR3 is 17 residues.

This chain connects TRBV27 to TRBJ1-1; unclear D gene. The V and J ends lost 5 bases and 5 bases respectively, with 15 bases between them. The CDR3 has 14 residues. Germline V CDR1 and CDR2: MNHEY, SMNVEV (reference sequence). The DNA for the CDR3 is TGTGCCAGCAGTCCCCAGGTTCGAGGGACTGAAGCTTTCTTT. Protein: CASSPQVRGTEAFF.

The V call is TRBV19, the J call TRBJ2-6; the D gene is possibly TRBD2 (7 bases). V shed 7 bases and J shed 0 bases, with 19 bases lying between them. There are 18 residues in the CDR3. CDR1 and CDR2 (germline): LNHDA, SQIVND (reference sequence). CDR3 amino acids: CASKGGGQHSSGANVLTF. The DNA of the CDR3 is TGTGCCAGTAAGGGAGGGGGGCAGCACTCCTCTGGGGCCAACGTCCTGACTTTC.

The CDR3 loop reads CASSPVVGHKEAFF. CDR3 DNA: TGTGCCAGCAGCCCGGTGGTGGGACACAAAGAAGCTTTCTTT. The chain links TRBV7-9 to TRBJ1-1, with a weak D call TRBD1 (6 bases). This CDR3 region has 14 residues. The V and J ends lost 5 bases and 8 bases respectively, with 18 bases between them. CDR1 is SEHNR and CDR2 is FQNEAQ in the germline V gene (reference sequence).

This clone has just one count. The chain recombines TRBV12-3 or TRBV12-4 with TRBJ1-1; TRBD1 is a possible D gene (6 bases). The CDR3 spans 13 residues. The V end lost 2 bases, the J end lost 5 bases, and 9 bases lay between the germline ends. The CDR3 sequence: CASSLNRATEAFF. The CDR3 nucleotides read TGTGCCAGCAGTTTAAACAGGGCGACTGAAGCTTTCTTT.